The TCR beta chain under discussion was sequenced for a study of blood T cell repertoires in COVID-19 (TCRdb year 2020). About the investigation overall: The collaborator samples originated in the United States, Italy and Spain and spanned the acute and convalescent phases of COVID-19. A freely available public database, intended as a resource for researchers studying the immune response to SARS-CoV-2, is where the repertoires were released. The samples were drawn from two sources: the first 160 participants of the ongoing ImmuneRACE study, and 1,000 to 1,500 subjects contributed by 6 global collaborators. The prospective study material was composed of cDNA or gDNA derived from T cells, B-cell-depleted T cells, or PBMCs. Sample metadata almost always included a de-identified subject ID, COVID-19 status, age in years and sex. Where HLA class I and class II types were available, the types were taken from metadata supplied by the sample provider, not from assay-based typing. The dataset comprised deeply sampled blood TCRbeta repertoires from subjects exposed to, actively infected with, or recovered from COVID-19.

The immunoSEQ Assay, a bias-controlled multiplex PCR, was used to amplify TCRbeta CDR3 regions from genomic DNA. Under the source paper's analysis protocol: The number of nucleated cells in each sample was estimated by amplification of reference gene primers within the assay. Sequence reads were collapsed and filtered to measure the absolute abundance of every unique TCRbeta CDR3 rearrangement. For each sample, productive Simpson clonality was calculated as the square root of Simpson's diversity index across productive rearrangements. The table comes from immuneACCESS by way of TCRdb, which keeps in-frame sequences with V and J called. Part of the clones is missing from these tables; in studies checked, under half for an unresolved V gene and the rest for unknown reasons. That table furnishes V, J and clone size, whereas the DNA furnished D and trimming. This sample comprises tens of thousands of clones, 78% of them detected only once. Clones ranked in the top ten supply approximately 36% of the sample.

Comment on this clone: This clone's antigen is unknown. Nothing much larger sits one base from this clone, and base qualities are not available.

The V end loses 4 bases and the J end loses 4 bases, and a stretch of 13 bases separates them. CDR1 is given as GTSNPN and CDR2 as SVGIG, both from the germline V gene (reference sequence). The CDR3 sequence holds 13 residues, the cysteine and phenylalanine included. CDR3 DNA is the only sequence kept; it has 39 bases, read in frame from the first base. The research as a whole found: Clinical and demographic metadata were provided uncurated, with the amount varying by source and participant.

Collaborating institutions collected whole blood in K2EDTA tubes following their own protocols. For TCRbeta analysis, collaborators shipped samples as frozen whole blood, isolated PBMCs, or DNA extracted from either of those sample types. This clonotype was sampled from a man at least 80 years old with acute or convalescent COVID-19. The rearranged chain carries TRBV30 and TRBJ1-2, and TRBD1 may be the D gene, going by 5 matching bases. Sequences were obtained from peripheral blood. The CDR3 loop reads CAWTPGLSYGYTF. Here is the DNA: TGTGCCTGGACCCCGGGACTAAGCTATGGCTACACCTTC.